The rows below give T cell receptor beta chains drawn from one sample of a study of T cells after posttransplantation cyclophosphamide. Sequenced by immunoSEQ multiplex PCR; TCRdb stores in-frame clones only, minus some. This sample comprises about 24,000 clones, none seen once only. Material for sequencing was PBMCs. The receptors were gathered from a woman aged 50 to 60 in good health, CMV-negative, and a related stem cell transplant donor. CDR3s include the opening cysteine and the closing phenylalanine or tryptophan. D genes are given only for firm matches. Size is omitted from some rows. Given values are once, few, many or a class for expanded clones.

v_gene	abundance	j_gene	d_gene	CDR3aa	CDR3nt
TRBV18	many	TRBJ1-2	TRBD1	CASSPDRGGYIF	TGTGCCAGCTCACCGGACAGGGGAGGCTACATCTTC
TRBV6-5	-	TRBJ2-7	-	CASTVAGSSYEQYF	TGTGCCAGCACAGTTGCGGGAAGCTCCTACGAGCAGTACTTC
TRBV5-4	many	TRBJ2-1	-	CASSFGQRSLNNEQFF	TGTGCCAGCAGCTTTGGACAGCGATCCCTAAACAATGAGCAGTTCTTC
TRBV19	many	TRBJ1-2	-	CASMDPTGSYGYTF	TGTGCCAGTATGGACCCCACGGGGAGCTATGGCTACACCTTC
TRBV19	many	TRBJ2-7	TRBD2	CASRNISGSGSYEQYF	TGTGCCAGTAGAAACATTAGCGGGAGCGGCTCCTACGAGCAGTACTTC
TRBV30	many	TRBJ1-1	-	CAWSGTAEAFF	TGTGCCTGGAGTGGGACAGCCGAAGCTTTCTTT
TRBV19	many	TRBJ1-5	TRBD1	CASSSRGVDQPQHF	TGTGCCAGTAGTAGCAGGGGGGTCGATCAGCCCCAGCATTTT
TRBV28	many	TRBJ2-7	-	CASSFPGYYYEQYF	TGTGCCAGCAGTTTTCCGGGGTACTACTACGAGCAGTACTTC
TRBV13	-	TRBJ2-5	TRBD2	CASSLGLAGGGETQYF	TGTGCCAGCAGCTTAGGACTAGCGGGGGGCGGGGAGACCCAGTACTTC
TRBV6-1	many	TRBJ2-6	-	CASSVGGGANVLTF	TGTGCCAGCAGTGTCGGAGGTGGGGCCAACGTCCTGACTTTC
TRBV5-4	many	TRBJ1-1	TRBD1	CASSPRTGMNTEAFF	TGTGCCAGCAGCCCTCGGACAGGCATGAACACTGAAGCTTTCTTT
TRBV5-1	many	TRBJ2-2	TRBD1	CASSLGQGRGTGELFF	TGCGCCAGCAGCTTGGGACAGGGGAGAGGCACCGGGGAGCTGTTTTTT
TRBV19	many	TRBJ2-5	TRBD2	CASSQRTSGSSLETQYF	TGTGCCAGTAGTCAACGGACTAGCGGGAGTTCGCTAGAGACCCAGTACTTC
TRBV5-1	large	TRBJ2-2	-	CASSLVPHRQDTGELFF	TGCGCCAGCAGCTTGGTGCCTCATCGCCAGGACACCGGGGAGCTGTTTTTT
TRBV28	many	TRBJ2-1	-	CASSLSLRTYNEQFF	TGTGCCAGCAGTTTATCACTCCGCACCTACAATGAGCAGTTCTTC
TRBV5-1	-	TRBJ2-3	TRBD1	CASSSPPLPLGTGDCTDTQYF	TGCGCCAGCAGCTCCCCCCCCCTTCCTCTCGGGACAGGGGATTGCACAGATACGCAGTATTTT
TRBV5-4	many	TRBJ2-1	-	CASQTDSYNEQFF	TGTGCCAGCCAGACAGACTCCTACAATGAGCAGTTCTTC
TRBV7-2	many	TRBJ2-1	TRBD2	CASSLALLAGGPNEQFF	TGTGCCAGCAGCTTAGCCCTCCTAGCGGGAGGGCCCAATGAGCAGTTCTTC
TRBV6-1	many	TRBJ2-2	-	CASSEIQGPGELFF	TGTGCCAGCAGTGAGATACAGGGACCCGGGGAGCTGTTTTTT
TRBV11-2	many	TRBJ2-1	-	CASSLIGALYNEQFF	TGTGCCAGCAGCTTAATAGGGGCCCTGTACAATGAGCAGTTCTTC
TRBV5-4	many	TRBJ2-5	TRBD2	CASSLEGPLAGGHQETQYF	TGTGCCAGCAGCTTGGAAGGTCCCTTGGCGGGGGGGCACCAAGAGACCCAGTACTTC
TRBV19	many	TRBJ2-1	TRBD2	CASSIGLAGDYNEQFF	TGTGCCAGTAGTATAGGACTAGCGGGGGATTACAATGAGCAGTTCTTC
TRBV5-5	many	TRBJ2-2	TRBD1	CASSLLYRGTGELFF	TGTGCCAGCAGCTTGCTCTACAGGGGTACCGGGGAGCTGTTTTTT
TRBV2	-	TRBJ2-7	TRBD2	CASSVLAGYEQYF	TGTGCCAGCAGTGTACTAGCGGGGTACGAGCAGTACTTC
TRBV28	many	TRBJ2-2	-	CASSFIQGGTGELFF	TGTGCCAGCAGTTTTATTCAGGGAGGCACCGGGGAGCTGTTTTTT
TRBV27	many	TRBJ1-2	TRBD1	CASSRHGTAFYTF	TGTGCCAGCAGTAGGCATGGGACAGCTTTCTACACCTTC
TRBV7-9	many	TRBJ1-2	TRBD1	CASSLRQGGDGYTF	TGTGCCAGCAGCTTAAGACAGGGCGGGGATGGCTACACCTTC
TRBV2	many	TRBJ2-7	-	CASSEWSVGSHEQYF	TGTGCCAGCAGTGAGTGGTCAGTAGGGAGTCACGAGCAGTACTTC
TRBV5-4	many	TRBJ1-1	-	CASSFRQEAFF	TGTGCCAGCAGCTTCCGACAGGAAGCTTTCTTT
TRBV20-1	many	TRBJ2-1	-	CSASGGNEQFF	TGCAGTGCTAGTGGAGGGAATGAGCAGTTCTTC
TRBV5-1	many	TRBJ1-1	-	CASSLVSGGANTEAFF	TGCGCCAGCAGCTTGGTTTCTGGGGGGGCGAACACTGAAGCTTTCTTT
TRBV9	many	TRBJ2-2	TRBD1	CASSVLDRQGFSTGELFF	TGTGCCAGCAGCGTACTAGATCGACAGGGATTTAGCACCGGGGAGCTGTTTTTT
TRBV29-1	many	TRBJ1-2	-	CSYGGGWSGGYTF	TGCAGCTACGGGGGGGGATGGAGTGGTGGCTACACCTTC
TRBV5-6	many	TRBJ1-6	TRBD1	CASSSAAGTGVSPLHF	TGTGCCAGCAGCTCGGCCGCCGGGACAGGGGTTTCACCCCTCCACTTT
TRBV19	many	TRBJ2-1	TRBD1	CATRQGRNEQFF	TGTGCCACCCGACAGGGAAGGAATGAGCAGTTCTTC
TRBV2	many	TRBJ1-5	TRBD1	CASSRTGDNQPQHF	TGTGCCAGCAGTAGGACAGGTGACAATCAGCCCCAGCATTTT
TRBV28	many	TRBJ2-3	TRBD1	CASSLQGADGTDTQYF	TGTGCCAGCAGTTTACAGGGGGCGGACGGCACAGATACGCAGTATTTT
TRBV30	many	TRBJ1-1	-	CAWSTPGFTEAFF	TGTGCCTGGAGTACGCCAGGGTTTACTGAAGCTTTCTTT
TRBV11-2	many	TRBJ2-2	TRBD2	CASSLAGGRGIGELFF	TGTGCCAGCAGCTTAGCGGGCGGGAGGGGGATCGGGGAGCTGTTTTTT
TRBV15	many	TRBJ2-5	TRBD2	CATSRGEGGRETQYF	TGTGCCACCAGCAGAGGGGAGGGTGGACGCGAGACCCAGTACTTC
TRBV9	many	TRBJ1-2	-	CASSVTGNNYGYTF	TGTGCCAGCAGCGTAACCGGGAATAACTATGGCTACACCTTC
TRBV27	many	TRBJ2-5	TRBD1	CASGTGSWTQYF	TGTGCCAGTGGGACAGGGAGCTGGACCCAGTACTTC
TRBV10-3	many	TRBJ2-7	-	CAISELNEQYF	TGTGCCATCAGTGAACTCAACGAGCAGTACTTC